These 18 T cell receptor beta chains share one sample of origin, sequenced in a study of blood T cell repertoires in COVID-19. Sequencing was performed with immunoSEQ multiplex PCR; in TCRdb, only in-frame clones are kept and a portion is missing. This sample has around 60,000 clones, with roughly 72% found just once. The material sequenced was peripheral blood. All receptors come from a woman in her sixties or seventies with COVID-19, enrolled during active disease.

The rearrangement joins TRBV6-5 to TRBJ2-7; TRBD2 agrees at 11 bases. V dropped 8 bases and J dropped 7; count of bases not matched to a gene: 10. The CDR3 totals 14 residues. From germline, CDR1 is MNHEY and CDR2 SVGAGI. DNA for the CDR3: TGTGCCAGCGCGGGACTAGCGGTATTAGGGGAGCAGTACGTC. Protein sequence: CASAGLAVLGEQYV.

This chain uses TRBV9 with TRBJ2-5, with TRBD2 matching 12 bases. CDR3 length: 14 amino acids. V was pared by 4 bases and J by 5 bases, with 3 bases of the junction left unmatched. The germline gives CDR1 SGDLS, CDR2 YYNGEE. The CDR3, as DNA: TGTGCCAGCAGCCCTAGCGGGAGGGACGAGACCCAGTACTTC. The encoded protein is CASSPSGRDETQYF.

The chain recombines TRBV2 with TRBJ2-3, with 16 nucleotides matching TRBD2. The CDR3 spans 19 residues. In germline, CDR1 is SNHLY, CDR2 FYNNEI. The V and J ends lost 5 bases and 0 bases, in that order; junction bases with no gene match: 8. In DNA form, the CDR3 reads TGTGCCAGCAGTATGGGACTAGCGGGGGGGCCAGCTAGCACAGATACGCAGTATTTT. Encoded protein: CASSMGLAGGPASTDTQYF.

The sample holds a few counts of this clone. This chain connects TRBV20-1 to TRBJ1-1; D is undetermined. The V gene's germline CDR1 is DFQATT and CDR2 SNEGSKA (reference sequence). CDR3 size: 11 residues. Trimming took off 6 bases at V and 0 bases at J, with 5 bases between the two ends. The CDR3: CSASVNTEAFF. The CDR3 DNA reads as TGCAGTGCGAGCGTGAACACTGAAGCTTTCTTT.

V and J are TRBV7-2 and TRBJ1-4; possibly TRBD1 for D (5 bases). Germline V gene lookup returns CDR1 SGHTA and CDR2 FQGNSA. V lost 1 base, J lost 8 bases, and 8 bases lay in between. This CDR3 has 13 amino acids. Here the CDR3 reads CASSLVEGEKLFF. Here the CDR3 DNA reads TGTGCCAGCAGCTTAGTGGAGGGGGAAAAACTGTTTTTT.

This clone has only a few counts. The chain links TRBV19 to TRBJ2-2; unclear D gene. Germline V gene sequence: CDR1 LNHDA, CDR2 SQIVND (reference sequence). The ends were cut back, 4 bases at V and 0 bases at J, with 9 bases in the middle. This CDR3 is 15 amino acids long. The CDR3 reads CASSRLESNTGELFF. Written as DNA, the CDR3 is TGTGCCAGTAGTAGGCTAGAGTCGAACACCGGGGAGCTGTTTTTT.

The rearrangement uses TRBV5-8 and TRBJ2-1; 9 nucleotides agree with TRBD1. In germline, CDR1 is SGHTS, CDR2 YDEGEE. V lost 1 base and J lost 9; bases outside the gene matches: 5. CDR3 length: 14 amino acids. The CDR3 bases are TGTGCCAGCAGCTTGTCGGGACAGGGCAGTGAGCAGTTCTTC. It specifies CASSLSGQGSEQFF.

The chain couples TRBV7-9 to TRBJ2-7; 9 nucleotides match TRBD1. CDR1 is SEHNR and CDR2 is FQNEAQ in the germline V gene (reference sequence). The CDR3 runs to 15 residues. Losses at the gene ends were 5 bases for V and 3 bases for J; bases not matched to a gene: 8. The CDR3 region has the DNA TGTGCCAGCAGCCCCCCGGGACAGGGTGACTACGAGCAGTACTTC. The encoded protein is CASSPPGQGDYEQYF.

The chain employs TRBV7-2 and TRBJ2-1; 9 nucleotides agree with TRBD1. CDR3 size: 15 residues. The ends lost 4 bases at V and 8 bases at J; junction bases unmatched: 9. Germline V gene sequence: CDR1 SGHTA, CDR2 FQGNSA. For the CDR3, the DNA is TGTGCCAGCAGCTCAACAGGGGGCACGGTCCATGAGCAGTTCTTC. Encoded protein: CASSSTGGTVHEQFF.

This clone was seen a few times. The chain carries TRBV9 and TRBJ2-1, with 7 bases lining up with TRBD2. CDR1 is SGDLS and CDR2 is YYNGEE in the germline V gene. CDR3 length: 13 residues. V lost 3 bases and J lost 7; bases outside the gene matches: 4. The CDR3 DNA reads as TGTGCCAGCAGCGAGGGAGGGCAAAATGAGCAGTTCTTC. Protein: CASSEGGQNEQFF.

The rearrangement links TRBV5-5 to TRBJ1-5; D remains unclear. The germline gives CDR1 SGHKS, CDR2 YYEKEE (reference sequence). The CDR3 consists of 15 residues. The V end was cut by 2 bases, the J end by 7 bases, with 16 bases between. CDR3 bases: TGTGCCAGCAGCTTTAATGACGGCCCGGGACAGCCCCAGCATTTT. Translation gives CASSFNDGPGQPQHF.

The CDR3 loop is CASSSELQGSPLHF. CDR3 in DNA: TGCGCCAGCAGCAGCGAGTTACAGGGTTCACCCCTCCACTTT. The chain is built from TRBV5-1 and TRBJ1-6; D is possibly TRBD1 (6 bases). With 4 bases removed from V and 9 bases from J, the gap between germline ends came to 14 bases. This CDR3 contains 14 residues. The germline gives CDR1 SGHRS, CDR2 YFSETQ. Full variable domain (missing parts from reference TRBV5-1 and TRBJ1-6): KAGVTQTPRYLIKTRGQQVTLSCSPISGHRSVSWYQQTPGQGLQFLFEYFSETQRNKGNFPGRFSGRQFSNSRSEMNVSTLELGDSALYLCASSSELQGSPLHFGNGTRLTVT.

The chain combines TRBV19 with TRBJ1-2; D unresolved. The V and J ends lost 8 bases and 4 bases respectively, with 17 bases between them. CDR1 and CDR2 (germline): LNHDA, SQIVND (reference sequence). The length of the CDR3 is 14 residues. In DNA form, the CDR3 reads TGTGCCAGTGGAGGATCTGGCGGGTTCTATGGCTACACCTTC. It is translated as CASGGSGGFYGYTF.

This clone was seen a handful of times. V gene TRBV9 combines with J gene TRBJ2-5; 7 bases align to TRBD1. The CDR3 spans 15 residues. CDR1 is SGDLS and CDR2 is YYNGEE in the germline V gene. With 3 bases clipped from V and 5 bases from J, the junction kept 10 bases outside the gene matches. CDR3 amino acids: CASSATGQRQETQYF. As DNA, the CDR3 is TGTGCCAGCAGCGCAACGGGACAGCGCCAGGAGACCCAGTACTTC.

Within the sample, this clone is medium-sized. The J gene is TRBJ1-2, the V gene TRBV5-6; D possibly corresponds to TRBD1 (5 bases). Germline CDR1 and CDR2: SGHDT and YYEEEE. The CDR3 sequence is 13 residues long. V was cut by 4 bases and J by 5 bases, with 12 bases left in between. CDR3 bases: TGTGCCAGCAGCACGATCAAGGGGTATGGCTACACCTTC. Its translation is CASSTIKGYGYTF.

This clone was recorded only once. This chain uses TRBV7-2 with TRBJ1-1, with D unresolved. The CDR3 consists of 16 residues. Trimming cost V 2 bases and J 1 base, with 14 bases left between them. CDR1 and CDR2 (germline): SGHTA, FQGNSA. CDR3 amino acids: CASSLSPVERNTEAFF. The CDR3, as DNA: TGTGCCAGCAGCTTATCCCCGGTGGAGAGGAACACTGAAGCTTTCTTT.

The V gene is TRBV10-2, the J gene TRBJ1-1; D unresolved. Trimming pared 4 bases from V and 4 bases from J, leaving 13 bases between. This CDR3 has 14 residues. Germline lookup yields CDR1 WSHSY and CDR2 SAAADI. CDR3 nucleotides: TGCGCCAGCAGTGGTGGAAACCGCGGCACTGAAGCTTTCTTT. Translation gives CASSGGNRGTEAFF.

This clone is a singleton in its sample. The chain combines TRBV6-2 or TRBV6-3 with TRBJ2-7; perhaps TRBD1 as D (6 bases). Trimming removed 5 bases from V and 3 bases from J, with 11 bases in between. The germline V gene encodes CDR1 MNHEY and CDR2 SVGEGT. This CDR3 comprises 13 residues. The CDR3 sequence: CASSRTADYEQYF. The CDR3 DNA reads as TGTGCCAGCAGTAGGACAGCCGACTACGAGCAGTACTTC.